Shown below are 13 T cell receptor beta chains from a single sample sequenced in a study of CD8 T cells in ankylosing spondylitis. TCRdb processed the 5' RACE reads anew with MiXCR; each CDR3 protein has one entry. The table has just over 350,000 distinct CDR3 sequences, approximately 20% seen once. Input material: blood, either unsorted or a sorted T cell fraction (not recorded which). These TCRs come from a male donor with ankylosing spondylitis or in good health (not recorded which).

This chain joins TRBV7-8 and TRBJ2-1, with no clear D. The germline V gene encodes CDR1 SGHVS and CDR2 FQNEAQ. V shed 4 bases and J shed 4 bases, with 11 bases lying between them. The length of the CDR3 is 14 residues. The CDR3 DNA reads as TGTGCCAGCAGCTCAACGCAATCTTACAATGAGCAGTTCTTC. Its protein product is CASSSTQSYNEQFF.

The V gene is TRBV18, the J gene TRBJ2-7, with a possible D match to TRBD2 (6 bases). Per germline, CDR1 KGHSH and CDR2 LQKENI. V dropped 4 bases and J dropped 0 bases, with 13 bases sitting between them. The CDR3 is 15 amino acids. The CDR3 spells CASSHYAGSSYEQYF. DNA for the CDR3: TGTGCCAGCTCACACTACGCGGGGAGCTCCTACGAGCAGTACTTC.

This clonotype was detected a few times. The chain recombines TRBV12-3 or TRBV12-4 with TRBJ1-2; no definite D call. The ends were cut back, 6 bases at V and 2 bases at J, with 7 bases in the middle. CDR3 length: 12 amino acids. Here the CDR3 reads CASRGGNYGYTF. CDR3 nucleotides: TGTGCCAGCAGGGGTGGAAACTATGGCTACACCTTC.

In its sample, this clonotype was seen a few times. The V and J genes are TRBV29-1 and TRBJ2-1, with D tentatively TRBD1 (6 bases). CDR3 length: 12 amino acids. The V end lost 3 bases, the J end lost 6 bases, and 9 bases lay between the germline ends. In germline, CDR1 is SQVTM, CDR2 ANQGSEA. CDR3 sequence reads: CSVEGATNEQFF. The CDR3 DNA sequence: TGCAGCGTTGAGGGGGCTACCAATGAGCAGTTCTTC.

This clonotype was recorded a few times. The chain recombines TRBV15 with TRBJ1-2; possibly TRBD1 for D (6 bases). V was shortened by 6 bases and J by 3 bases, with 17 bases between the two germline ends. Germline-derived CDR1 and CDR2 are LNHNV and YYDKDF (reference sequence). The CDR3 spans 15 residues. The DNA of the CDR3 is TGTGCCACCAGTCCTTCACAGGGAATGGACTATGGCTACACCTTC. Protein sequence: CATSPSQGMDYGYTF.

The CDR3 protein is CATSKTGDTGELFF. CDR3 coding DNA: TGTGCCACCAGCAAGACAGGGGACACCGGGGAGCTGTTTTTT. The chain couples TRBV15 to TRBJ2-2; 8 positions match TRBD1. The V gene end was trimmed by 4 bases and the J gene end by 3 bases; junction bases not matched to a gene: 1. Per the germline V gene, CDR1 is LNHNV and CDR2 is YYDKDF (reference sequence). This CDR3 has 14 residues. Based on the CDR3 plus reference TRBV15 and TRBJ2-2, the full variable domain is DAMVIQNPRYQVTQFGKPVTLSCSQTLNHNVMYWYQQKSSQAPKLLFHYYDKDFNNEADTPDNFQSRRPNTSFCFLDIRSPGLGDTAMYLCATSKTGDTGELFFGEGSRLTVL.

The CDR3 here is CASSALGQVPLHF. DNA for the CDR3: TGTGCCAGCAGCGCCTTGGGACAGGTCCCCCTCCACTTT. The chain links TRBV7-9 to TRBJ1-6; 8 nucleotides line up with TRBD1. V was clipped by 5 bases and J by 13 bases; unmatched bases: 7. Germline assignment: CDR1 SEHNR and CDR2 FQNEAQ (reference sequence). The CDR3 has 13 residues.

The J gene is TRBJ2-3, the V gene TRBV27; D is possibly TRBD1 (5 bases). The germline gives CDR1 MNHEY, CDR2 SMNVEV (reference sequence). The V end was cut by 7 bases, the J end by 6 bases, with 17 bases between. This CDR3 is built from 14 residues. CDR3 residues: CASTDMGPGDTQYF. The CDR3 region has the DNA TGTGCCAGCACCGATATGGGCCCAGGGGATACGCAGTATTTT.

The chain employs TRBV12-3 or TRBV12-4 and TRBJ2-5; no clear D. CDR3 length: 13 amino acids. Trimming left V 6 bases short and J 3 bases short, with 11 bases between. The CDR3 DNA follows: TGTGCCAGCAGCGCCTGGGAAGAAGAGACCCAGTACTTC. Amino acid sequence: CASSAWEEETQYF.

The rearrangement links TRBV7-2 to TRBJ2-7; D could derive from TRBD1 or TRBD2 (6 bases each). The CDR3 totals 15 residues. The germline V gene encodes CDR1 SGHTA and CDR2 FQGNSA. Trimming removed 5 bases at V and 1 base at J, with 15 bases between. CDR3: CASSLDRGPSYEQYF. The CDR3 DNA is TGTGCCAGCAGCCTGGACCGGGGGCCGTCCTACGAGCAGTACTTC.

There are a few counts of this clonotype. CDR3 region: CASSRAAHSSYEQYF. In nucleotides, the CDR3 is TGCGCCAGCAGCCGGGCGGCTCACAGCTCCTACGAGCAGTACTTC. The rearrangement joins TRBV4-1 to TRBJ2-7; D ambiguous. The CDR3 totals 15 residues. V was shortened by 4 bases and J by 0 bases, with 13 bases between the two germline ends. In germline, CDR1 is MGHRA, CDR2 YSYEKL.

The V gene is TRBV4-2, the J gene TRBJ2-5, with a tentative D call TRBD2 (5 bases). This CDR3 comprises 14 residues. Trimming stripped 4 bases from V and 3 bases from J, with 12 bases between. In germline, CDR1 is LGHNA, CDR2 YNFKEQ. The DNA for the CDR3 is TGTGCCAGCAGCCTGGAGGAGGAGGAAGAGACCCAGTACTTC. This codes for CASSLEEEEETQYF.

This clonotype showed up just once. This chain joins TRBV29-1 and TRBJ2-7; D unclear. The germline V gene has CDR1 SQVTM and CDR2 ANQGSEA. Trimming took 6 bases from V and 1 from J, leaving 16 bases between them. This CDR3 spans 14 amino acids. The DNA of the CDR3 is TGCAGCGTCGCGAGAGTGGACGGATCCTACGAGCAGTACTTC. This translates into CSVARVDGSYEQYF.